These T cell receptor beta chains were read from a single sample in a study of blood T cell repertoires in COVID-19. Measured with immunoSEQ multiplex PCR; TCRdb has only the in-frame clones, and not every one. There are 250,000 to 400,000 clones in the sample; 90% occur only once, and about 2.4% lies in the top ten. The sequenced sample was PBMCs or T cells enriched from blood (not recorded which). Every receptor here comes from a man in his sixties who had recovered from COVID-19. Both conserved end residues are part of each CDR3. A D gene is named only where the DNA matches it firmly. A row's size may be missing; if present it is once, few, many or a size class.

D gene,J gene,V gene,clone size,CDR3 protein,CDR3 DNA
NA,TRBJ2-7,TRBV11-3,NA,CASSLGQVSSYEQYF,TGTGCCAGCAGCTTAGGGCAGGTGAGCTCCTACGAGCAGTACTTC
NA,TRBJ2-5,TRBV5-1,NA,CASSLAPGVETQYF,TGCGCCAGCAGCTTGGCCCCGGGAGTAGAGACCCAGTACTTC
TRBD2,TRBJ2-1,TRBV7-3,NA,CASSTTSGPTMKQFF,TGTGCCAGCAGCACTACTAGCGGACCGACAATGAAGCAGTTCTTC
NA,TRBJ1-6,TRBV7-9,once,CASSLSRSPLHF,TGTGCCAGCAGCTTAAGTCGGTCACCCCTCCACTTT
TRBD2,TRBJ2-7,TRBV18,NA,CASSPAGEVSYEQYF,TGTGCCAGCTCACCAGCGGGAGAGGTCTCCTACGAGCAGTACTTC
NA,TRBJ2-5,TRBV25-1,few,CASSSDRNALETQYF,TGTGCCAGCTCCAGCGACAGGAACGCCCTAGAGACCCAGTACTTC
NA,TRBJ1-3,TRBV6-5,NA,CASSRGGTLGNTIYF,TGTGCCAGCAGTCGGGGAGGGACTCTGGGAAACACCATATATTTT
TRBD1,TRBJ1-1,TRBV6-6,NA,CASSYGTGGSLTEAFF,TGTGCCAGCAGTTATGGGACAGGGGGTAGTCTAACTGAAGCTTTCTTT
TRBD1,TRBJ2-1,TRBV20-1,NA,CSAGTGTQFF,TGCAGTGCTGGGACAGGGACGCAGTTCTTC
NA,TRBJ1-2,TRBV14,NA,CASSRGGNYGYTF,TGTGCCAGCAGCCGGGGGGGGAACTATGGCTACACCTTC
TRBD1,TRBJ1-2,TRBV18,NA,CASSPRTGGNYGYTF,TGTGCCAGCTCACCGCGGACAGGGGGCAACTATGGCTACACCTTC
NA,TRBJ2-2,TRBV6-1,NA,CASSAAVWRGNTGELFF,TGTGCCAGCAGTGCTGCGGTCTGGCGGGGGAACACCGGGGAGCTGTTTTTT